This TCR beta chain was recovered during a study of cytomegalovirus exposure and HLA in healthy donors. Study-wide background: Clustering assigned about four fifths of the approximately 400 genotyped donors to the Caucasian-associated ancestry cluster. The study, taken as a whole, reports: In a later analysis, compared with equally common non-associated chains, HLA-associated beta chains were more expanded. The study listed 150 to 200 cytomegalovirus-associated TCR beta chains.

This clone was seen only a few times. Its antigen is unknown. The CDR3 is 12 residues long. Trimming stripped 4 bases from V and 7 bases from J, with 7 bases between. Germline CDR1 MDHEN, CDR2 SYDVKM. The PCR ran on 60 Vbeta and 13 Jbeta primers. Clones were read by immunoSEQ multiplex PCR, and TCRdb kept only the in-frame ones, dropping some. Of around 130,000 clones listed, over 8.5% are singletons. Sequencing was done on a sample of PBMCs. The chain combines TRBV28 with TRBJ1-4; no clear D. This clonotype originated in a woman in her 40s in good health and CMV-seropositive. The CDR3 DNA reads TGTGCCAGCAGTTCCTCAGGTGAAAAACTGTTTTTT. Translated: CASSSSGEKLFF. Together with reference TRBV28 and TRBJ1-4, the CDR3 gives the full variable domain: DVKVTQSSRYLVKRTGEKVFLECVQDMDHENMFWYRQDPGLGLRLIYFSYDVKMKEKGDIPEGYSVSREKKERFSLILESASTNQTSMYLCASSSSGEKLFFGSGTQLSVL.